This TCR beta chain was recovered during a study of response to subunit inactivated influenza vaccine. Study observations and caveats: Few new T cells, the authors suggested, are recruited by each seasonal influenza vaccination.

This clonotype has only a few counts. The antigen remains undetermined. Germline CDR1 is MNHEY and CDR2 is SVGAGI. The CDR3 length is 17 residues. V was pared by 0 bases and J by 1 base, with 2 bases of the junction left unmatched. TCRdb used MiXCR to reprocess the RT-PCR reads, holding one entry per CDR3 protein. In the table there are approximately 530,000 distinct CDR3 sequences, approximately 12% of which are singletons. Source: PBMCs from blood, taken 35 to 45 days after vaccination. The chain uses TRBV6-5 and TRBJ2-6; 8 nucleotides line up with TRBD1. The sequence was collected from a man in his fifties who received an inactivated influenza vaccine. In nucleotides, the CDR3 is TGTGCCAGCAGTTACTCTAGGACAGGGTCTGGGGCCAACGTCCTGACTTTC. Its translation: CASSYSRTGSGANVLTF.